The sample holds one count of the clone carrying this TCR beta chain. What it binds is unknown. Libraries of TCR beta came from iRepertoire HTBI primers plus Arm-PCR of CDR3 regions. MiXCR was run by TCRdb on the multiplex PCR reads, yielding one entry per CDR3 protein. The data contain fewer than 650,000 distinct CDR3 sequences, around 15% of them singletons. The sample originates from a study of regulatory T cells in long-lasting Graves disease. Study-wide results and limits: New patients shared 966 public clonotypes, and persistent patients shared more, with about 2,500.

Sample time point: newly diagnosed GD, antithyroid drugs for less than 3 months. PBMCs provided the RNA from which the TCR library was made. These same records also appear under a second study, on T cells in Graves' hyperthyroidism and ophthalmopathy.

The clonotype originates from a woman in her 30s with Graves disease. The sequencing here drew on peripheral blood mononuclear cells (PBMCs), taken at new diagnosis, from a patient treated with antithyroid drugs.

The CDR3 bases are TGTGCCAGCAGACCATCTAGCGGAGAGACCCAGTACTTC. It translates to CASRPSSGETQYF. The gene calls are TRBV6-2 or TRBV6-3 and TRBJ2-5, with 7 bases identical to TRBD2. CDR1 and CDR2 (germline): MNHEY, SVGEGT. Unmatched junction bases numbered 5, after V lost 6 bases and J lost 4 bases. The CDR3 extends over 13 amino acids.